This T cell receptor beta chain is drawn from a study of T-cell reconstitution after alpha-beta-depleted transplantation in children. Study-wide results and caveats: T-cell counts and diversity at one year following transplant were attributed mainly to newly produced T cells. About two months after transplant, alpha-beta T cells reportedly came from several hundred expanded graft clones. After transplant, high TCRbeta diversity at day 60 in some patients arose from surviving recipient T cells and thymic progenitors.

TCRbeta library preparation incorporated unique molecular identifiers. TCRdb called the PCR reads again in MiXCR, with one record for every CDR3 protein. The sample contains around 580,000 distinct CDR3 sequences, 23% of which appear only once. This clonotype was seen only a few times. Its antigen remains unknown. This CDR3 is 15 amino acids long. Trimming at V came to 3 bases and at J to 3 bases, leaving 9 bases not matched to a gene. Per germline, CDR1 DFQATT and CDR2 SNEGSKA (reference sequence). V is TRBV20-1 and J is TRBJ2-5; TRBD1 matches 8 bases. The sequencing here drew on PBMCs, mostly from graft donor cells, taken 360 days after TCRalphabeta/CD19-depleted stem cell transplant. The sequence derives from a boy younger than two who had a stem cell transplant for acute myeloid leukemia, so the T cells may come from the graft donor. CDR3 sequence reads: CSASKPKTGEETQYF. The CDR3 DNA is TGCAGTGCTAGTAAGCCTAAGACAGGGGAAGAGACCCAGTACTTC.